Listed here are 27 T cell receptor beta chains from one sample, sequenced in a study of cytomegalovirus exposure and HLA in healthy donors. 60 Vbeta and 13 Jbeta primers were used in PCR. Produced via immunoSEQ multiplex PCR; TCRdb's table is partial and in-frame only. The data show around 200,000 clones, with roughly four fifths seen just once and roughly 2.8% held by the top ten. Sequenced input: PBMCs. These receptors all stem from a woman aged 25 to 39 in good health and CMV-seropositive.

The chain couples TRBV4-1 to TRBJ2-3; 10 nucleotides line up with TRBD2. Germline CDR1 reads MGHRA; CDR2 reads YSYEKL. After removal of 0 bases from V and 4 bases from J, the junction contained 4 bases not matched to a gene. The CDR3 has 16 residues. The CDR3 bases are TGCGCCAGCAGCCAAGATGATAGCGGGAGGCCAGATACGCAGTATTTT. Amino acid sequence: CASSQDDSGRPDTQYF.

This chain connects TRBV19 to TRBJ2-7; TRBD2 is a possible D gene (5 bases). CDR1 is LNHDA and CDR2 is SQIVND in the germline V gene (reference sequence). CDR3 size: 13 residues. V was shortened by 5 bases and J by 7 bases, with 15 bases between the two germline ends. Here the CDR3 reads CASSPGVSGEQYF. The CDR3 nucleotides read TGTGCCAGTAGTCCCGGGGTTAGTGGGGAGCAGTACTTC.

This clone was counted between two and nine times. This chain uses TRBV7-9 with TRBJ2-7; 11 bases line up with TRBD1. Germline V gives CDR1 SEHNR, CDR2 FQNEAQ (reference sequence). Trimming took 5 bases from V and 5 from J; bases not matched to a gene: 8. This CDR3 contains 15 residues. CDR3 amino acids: CASSPRTGGIHEQYF. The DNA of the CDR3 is TGTGCCAGCAGCCCCCGGACAGGGGGCATCCACGAGCAGTACTTC.

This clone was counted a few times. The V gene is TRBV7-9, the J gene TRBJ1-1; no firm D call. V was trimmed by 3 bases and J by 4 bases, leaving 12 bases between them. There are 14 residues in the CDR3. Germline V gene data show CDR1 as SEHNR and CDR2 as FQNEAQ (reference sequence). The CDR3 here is CASSLVTGSTEAFF. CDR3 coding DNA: TGTGCCAGCAGCTTGGTCACGGGGTCCACTGAAGCTTTCTTT.

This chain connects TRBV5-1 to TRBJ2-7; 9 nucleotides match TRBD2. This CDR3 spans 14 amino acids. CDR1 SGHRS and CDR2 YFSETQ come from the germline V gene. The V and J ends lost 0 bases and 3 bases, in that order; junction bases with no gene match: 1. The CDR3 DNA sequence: TGCGCCAGCAGCTTGGGTAGCGGGGGCTACGAGCAGTACTTC. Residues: CASSLGSGGYEQYF.

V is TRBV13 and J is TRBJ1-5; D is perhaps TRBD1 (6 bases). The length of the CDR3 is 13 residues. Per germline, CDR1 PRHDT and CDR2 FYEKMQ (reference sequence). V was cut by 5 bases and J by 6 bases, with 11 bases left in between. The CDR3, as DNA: TGTGCCAGCAGCCGGGGGGCGGTTCAGCCCCAGCATTTT. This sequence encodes CASSRGAVQPQHF. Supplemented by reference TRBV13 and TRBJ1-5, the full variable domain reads AAGVIQSPRHLIKEKRETATLKCYPIPRHDTVYWYQQGPGQDPQFLISFYEKMQSDKGSIPDRFSAQQFSDYHSELNMSSLELGDSALYFCASSRGAVQPQHFGDGTRLSIL.

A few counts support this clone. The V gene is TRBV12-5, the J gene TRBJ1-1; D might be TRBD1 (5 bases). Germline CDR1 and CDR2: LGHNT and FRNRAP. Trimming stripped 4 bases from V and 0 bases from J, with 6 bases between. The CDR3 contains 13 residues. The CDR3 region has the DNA TGTGCTAGTGGTTCAGGGATGAACACTGAAGCTTTCTTT. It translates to CASGSGMNTEAFF.

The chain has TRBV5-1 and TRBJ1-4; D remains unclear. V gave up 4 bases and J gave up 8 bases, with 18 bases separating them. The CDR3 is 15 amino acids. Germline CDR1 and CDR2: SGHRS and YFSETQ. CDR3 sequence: CASSPSRGRGEKLFF. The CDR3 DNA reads TGCGCCAGCAGCCCCTCTCGTGGCCGAGGGGAAAAACTGTTTTTT.

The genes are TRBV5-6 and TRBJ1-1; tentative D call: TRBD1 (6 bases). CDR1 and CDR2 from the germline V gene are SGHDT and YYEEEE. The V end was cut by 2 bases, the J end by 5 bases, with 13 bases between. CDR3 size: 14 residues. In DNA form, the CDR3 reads TGTGCCAGCAGCTTTCCGGGACAAGGGACTGAAGCTTTCTTT. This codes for CASSFPGQGTEAFF. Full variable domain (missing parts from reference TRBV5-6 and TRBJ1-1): DAGVTQSPTHLIKTRGQQVTLRCSPKSGHDTVSWYQQALGQGPQFIFQYYEEEERQRGNFPDRFSGHQFPNYSSELNVNALLLGDSALYLCASSFPGQGTEAFFGQGTRLTVV.

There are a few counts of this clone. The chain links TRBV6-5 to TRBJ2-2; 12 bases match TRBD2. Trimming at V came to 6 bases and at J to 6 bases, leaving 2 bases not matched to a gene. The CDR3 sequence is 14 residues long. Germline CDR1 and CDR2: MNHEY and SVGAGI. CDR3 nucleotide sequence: TGTGCCAGCAGACCTAGCGGGAGGGCCGGGGAGCTGTTTTTT. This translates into CASRPSGRAGELFF.

CDR3 sequence reads: CASRGLNNEQFF. For the CDR3, the DNA is TGTGCCAGCCGAGGACTTAACAATGAGCAGTTCTTC. The chain employs TRBV6-4 and TRBJ2-1; D is perhaps TRBD2 (5 bases). Deletions cut 8 bases from V and 5 bases from J, with 10 bases between. Germline-derived CDR1 and CDR2 are MRHNA and SNTAGT. The CDR3 is made up of 12 amino acids.

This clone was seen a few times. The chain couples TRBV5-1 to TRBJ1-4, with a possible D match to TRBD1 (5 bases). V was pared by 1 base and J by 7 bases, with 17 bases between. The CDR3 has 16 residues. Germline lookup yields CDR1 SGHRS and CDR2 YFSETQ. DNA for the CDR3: TGCGCCAGCAGCTTGAATCTAGGGGCCGGGAGTGAAAAACTGTTTTTT. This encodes CASSLNLGAGSEKLFF.

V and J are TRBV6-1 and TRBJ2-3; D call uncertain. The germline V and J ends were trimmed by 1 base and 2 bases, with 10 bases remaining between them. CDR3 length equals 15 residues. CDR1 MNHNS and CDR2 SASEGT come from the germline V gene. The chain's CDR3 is CASSEGGRYTDTQYF. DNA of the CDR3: TGTGCCAGCAGTGAAGGCGGCAGATACACAGATACGCAGTATTTT.

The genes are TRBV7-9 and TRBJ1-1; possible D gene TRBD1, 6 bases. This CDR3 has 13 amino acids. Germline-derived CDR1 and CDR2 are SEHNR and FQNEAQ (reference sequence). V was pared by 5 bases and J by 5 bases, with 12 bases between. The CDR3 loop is CASSAQGYTEAFF. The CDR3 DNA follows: TGTGCCAGCAGCGCACAGGGTTATACTGAAGCTTTCTTT.

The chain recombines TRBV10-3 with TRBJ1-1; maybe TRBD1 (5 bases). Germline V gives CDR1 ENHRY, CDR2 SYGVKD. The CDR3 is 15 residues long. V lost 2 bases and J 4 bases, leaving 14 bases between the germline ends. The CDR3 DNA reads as TGTGCCATCAGTGAGCCTTCGGGGGTTGGCACTGAAGCTTTCTTT. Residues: CAISEPSGVGTEAFF.

CDR3 protein: CASSRGGSAEAFF. The CDR3 region has the DNA TGTGCCAGCAGCCGAGGGGGCAGCGCTGAAGCTTTCTTT. The rearrangement uses TRBV6-1 and TRBJ1-1; 7 positions match TRBD1. Germline CDR1 MNHNS, CDR2 SASEGT. The CDR3 has 13 residues. Germline trimming cut 6 bases from V and 6 bases from J; bases unmatched to any gene: 7.

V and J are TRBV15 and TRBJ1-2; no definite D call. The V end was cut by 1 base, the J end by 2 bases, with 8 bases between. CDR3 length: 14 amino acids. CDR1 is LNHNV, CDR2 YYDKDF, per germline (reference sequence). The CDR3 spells CATSRARANYGYTF. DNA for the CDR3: TGTGCCACCAGCAGAGCGCGCGCCAACTATGGCTACACCTTC.

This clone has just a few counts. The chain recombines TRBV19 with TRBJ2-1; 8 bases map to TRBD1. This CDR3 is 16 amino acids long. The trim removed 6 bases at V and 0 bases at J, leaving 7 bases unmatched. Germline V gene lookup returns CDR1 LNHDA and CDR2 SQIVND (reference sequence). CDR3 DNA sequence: TGTGCCAGTAGCCGTGGGACAGGAGTCTCCTACAATGAGCAGTTCTTC. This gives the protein CASSRGTGVSYNEQFF.

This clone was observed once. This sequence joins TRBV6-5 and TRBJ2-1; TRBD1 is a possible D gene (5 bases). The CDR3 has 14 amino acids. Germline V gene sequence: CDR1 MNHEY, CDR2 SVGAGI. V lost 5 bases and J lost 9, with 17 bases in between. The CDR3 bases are TGTGCCAGCAGTGACGGTGGGGCTGGTGGTGAGCAGTTCTTC. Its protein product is CASSDGGAGGEQFF.

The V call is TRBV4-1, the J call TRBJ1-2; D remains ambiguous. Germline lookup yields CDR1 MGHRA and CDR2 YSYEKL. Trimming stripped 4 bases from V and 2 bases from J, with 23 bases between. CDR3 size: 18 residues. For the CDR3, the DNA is TGCGCCAGCAGCCTTCTGGTCAACTTGAAAACACAGAACTATGGCTACACCTTC. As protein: CASSLLVNLKTQNYGYTF.

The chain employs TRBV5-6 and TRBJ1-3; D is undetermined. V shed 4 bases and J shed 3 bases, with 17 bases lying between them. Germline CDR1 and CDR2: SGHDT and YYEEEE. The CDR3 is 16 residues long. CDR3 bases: TGTGCCAGCAGCCTCGGATCTCGGGTATTTGGAAACACCATATATTTT. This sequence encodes CASSLGSRVFGNTIYF. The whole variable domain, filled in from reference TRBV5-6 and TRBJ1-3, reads DAGVTQSPTHLIKTRGQQVTLRCSPKSGHDTVSWYQQALGQGPQFIFQYYEEEERQRGNFPDRFSGHQFPNYSSELNVNALLLGDSALYLCASSLGSRVFGNTIYFGEGSWLTVV.

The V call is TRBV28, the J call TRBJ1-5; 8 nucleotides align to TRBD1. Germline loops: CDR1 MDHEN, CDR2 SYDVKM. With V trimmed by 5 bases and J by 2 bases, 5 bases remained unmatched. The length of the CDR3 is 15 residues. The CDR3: CASSDQGARNQPQHF. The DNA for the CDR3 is TGTGCCAGCAGTGACCAGGGGGCTCGCAATCAGCCCCAGCATTTT. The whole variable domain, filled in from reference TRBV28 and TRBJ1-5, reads DVKVTQSSRYLVKRTGEKVFLECVQDMDHENMFWYRQDPGLGLRLIYFSYDVKMKEKGDIPEGYSVSREKKERFSLILESASTNQTSMYLCASSDQGARNQPQHFGDGTRLSIL.

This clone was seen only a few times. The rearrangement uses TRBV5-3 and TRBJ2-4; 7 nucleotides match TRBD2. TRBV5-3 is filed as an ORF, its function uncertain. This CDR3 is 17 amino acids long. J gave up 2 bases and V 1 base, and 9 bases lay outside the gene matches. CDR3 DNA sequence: TGTGCCAGAAGCTTGCGGATGAGCGGGGTGACCAAAAACATTCAGTACTTC. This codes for CARSLRMSGVTKNIQYF.

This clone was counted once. The CDR3: CASSPGLAGDLYEQYF. The DNA of the CDR3 is TGTGCCAGCAGCCCGGGACTAGCGGGAGATCTGTACGAGCAGTACTTC. J is TRBJ2-7 and V is TRBV7-9, with 14 bases aligning to TRBD2. This CDR3 is 16 amino acids long. Germline CDR1 is SEHNR and CDR2 is FQNEAQ (reference sequence). V lost 5 bases and J lost 4; bases outside the gene matches: 7.

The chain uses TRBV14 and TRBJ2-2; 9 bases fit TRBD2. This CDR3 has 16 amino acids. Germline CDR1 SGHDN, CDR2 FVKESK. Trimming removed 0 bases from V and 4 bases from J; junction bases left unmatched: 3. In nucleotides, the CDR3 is TGTGCCAGCAGCCAAGATCTAGCGGGACTCACCGGGGAGCTGTTTTTT. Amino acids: CASSQDLAGLTGELFF. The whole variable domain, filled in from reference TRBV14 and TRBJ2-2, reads EAGVTQFPSHSVIEKGQTVTLRCDPISGHDNLYWYRRVMGKEIKFLLHFVKESKQDESGMPNNRFLAERTGGTYSTLKVQPAELEDSGVYFCASSQDLAGLTGELFFGEGSRLTVL.

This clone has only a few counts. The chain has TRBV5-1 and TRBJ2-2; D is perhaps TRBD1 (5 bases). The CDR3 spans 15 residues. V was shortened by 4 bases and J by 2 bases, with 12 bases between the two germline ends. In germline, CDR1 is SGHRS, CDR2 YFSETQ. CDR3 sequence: CASSRDRFNTGELFF. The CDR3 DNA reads TGCGCCAGCAGCCGTGACAGATTTAACACCGGGGAGCTGTTTTTT.

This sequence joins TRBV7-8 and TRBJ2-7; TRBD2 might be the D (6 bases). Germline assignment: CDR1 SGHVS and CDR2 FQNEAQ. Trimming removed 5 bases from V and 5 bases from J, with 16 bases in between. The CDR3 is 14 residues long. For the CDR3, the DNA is TGTGCCAGCAGCCCTACTAGGGGAGGAGACGAGCAGTACTTC. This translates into CASSPTRGGDEQYF.